This is a list of T cell receptor beta chains from one sample in a study of blood T cell repertoires in COVID-19. The repertoire was sequenced with immunoSEQ multiplex PCR; TCRdb's copy has only in-frame clones and lacks some. The sample consists of some 21,000 clones, 70% to 90% of them appearing once. Sequenced: peripheral blood. All receptors derive from a man aged 50-59 years with active COVID-19. Each CDR3 is given with its conserved first and last residue. D genes are given only for firm matches. Not every row has a clone size; where given, it reads once, few, many or a size class.

>TRBV15|TRBJ2-1|-|few
CATSRDLTGSYNEQFF
TGTGCCACCAGCAGAGATCTTACAGGGAGCTACAATGAGCAGTTCTTC
>TRBV10-1|TRBJ2-5|-|-
CASSSDRKETQYF
TGCGCCAGCAGTTCTGACAGAAAAGAGACCCAGTACTTC
>TRBV19|TRBJ2-7|TRBD1|-
CASSIGGQGPYEQYF
TGTGCCAGTAGTATAGGAGGACAGGGTCCCTACGAGCAGTACTTC
>TRBV7-2|TRBJ1-1|-|few
CASSLERVGTEAFF
TGTGCCAGCAGCTTAGAGAGGGTCGGGACTGAAGCTTTCTTT
>TRBV5-6|TRBJ2-7|TRBD1|-
CASSWDRDEQYF
TGTGCCAGCAGCTGGGACAGGGACGAGCAGTACTTC
>TRBV5-5|TRBJ2-7|-|-
CASSLQGYEQYF
TGTGCCAGCAGCTTGCAGGGCTACGAGCAGTACTTC
>TRBV4-1|TRBJ1-1|-|-
CASSQYTVNTEAFF
TGCGCCAGCAGCCAGTATACAGTGAACACTGAAGCTTTCTTT
>TRBV7-2|TRBJ1-6|-|-
CASSSRGLTASKLHF
TGTGCCAGCAGCTCGCGGGGACTGACAGCTTCTAAACTCCACTTT
>TRBV5-4|TRBJ1-1|-|-
CASRRRAANTEAFF
TGTGCCAGCAGGAGAAGAGCCGCGAACACTGAAGCTTTCTTT
>TRBV7-9|TRBJ2-3|TRBD1|-
CASSGQGSTDTQYF
TGTGCCAGCAGCGGACAGGGATCCACAGATACGCAGTATTTT